The clone carrying this T cell receptor (beta chain) came up many times. No patient had received any treatment before thyroid surgery. Per germline, CDR1 SGHTA and CDR2 FQGTGA. Trimming cost V 5 bases and J 3 bases, with 17 bases left between them. The CDR3 has 16 amino acids. The sample belongs to a study of metastatic and nonmetastatic thyroid tumors. Study as a whole: Patients with malignant and benign thyroid disease provided blood and tumor or nodule tissue, whose repertoires were compared.

Original handling: What underpinned the distant-metastasis classifier for papillary thyroid cancer was the set of CDR3 differences across clinicopathological groups. MiXCR was used by TCRdb to re-call the PCR reads. The V and J calls and clone size are TCRdb's, not the authors'. The table shows some 60,000 clones, with just under 30% occurring only once. The sequenced material came from blood. This sequence joins TRBV7-3 and TRBJ2-1, with D perhaps assigned TRBD1 or TRBD2 (5 bases each). The TCR sequence derives from a female donor with papillary thyroid cancer or a benign thyroid nodule (not recorded which). Some clones in this sample may be carry-over from other donors' samples. The CDR3 here is CASSLHVAGSYNEQFF. CDR3 coding DNA: TGTGCCAGCAGCCTACACGTAGCAGGGAGCTACAATGAGCAGTTCTTC.